This TCR beta chain comes out of a study of cytomegalovirus exposure and HLA in healthy donors. Study summary: As released early, the data held about 85 million unique TCRs from HLA-typed donors. The study, taken as a whole, reports: In vitro testing confirmed a few CMV-associated chains as specific for CMV antigens.

About this clone itself: Its antigen remains unidentified.

Primers for the PCR totalled 60 Vbeta and 13 Jbeta. Some clones are missing from TCRdb's copy, which holds only in-frame ones; the method was immunoSEQ multiplex PCR. In the table there are fewer than 130,000 clones, around 80% of which are singletons. There are 13 residues in the CDR3. CDR1 is SNHLY and CDR2 is FYNNEI in the germline V gene. The trim removed 6 bases at V and 9 bases at J, leaving 7 bases unmatched. The sequence derives from a woman aged 35 to 49 in good health and CMV-seronegative. The chain couples TRBV2 to TRBJ2-1; the match to TRBD2 covers 8 bases. The sequencing sample was made of PBMCs. The CDR3 sequence: CASRARSGGEQFF. Here the CDR3 DNA reads TGTGCCAGCAGGGCAAGGAGCGGGGGTGAGCAGTTCTTC.